Presented here are 17 T cell receptor beta chains from one specimen sequenced in a study of shared clonotypes between healthy human individuals. The assay was immunoSEQ multiplex PCR, and TCRdb's table has in-frame clones only and misses some. Here the sample spans approximately 500,000 clones, less than 85% being singletons. The sample consisted of PBMCs. The source is a middle-aged woman in good health. Some clones in this sample may be carry-over from other donors' samples.

The gene calls are TRBV6-1 and TRBJ2-3; D may be TRBD1 or TRBD2 (5 bases each). This CDR3 is built from 15 residues. V was clipped by 8 bases and J by 0 bases, with 15 bases between them. In germline, CDR1 is MNHNS, CDR2 SASEGT. CDR3 protein: CASFRTGLSTDTQYF. The CDR3 DNA reads TGTGCCAGCTTCCGGACGGGGCTTAGCACAGATACGCAGTATTTT.

The chain couples TRBV2 to TRBJ1-2, with a weak D call TRBD1 (5 bases). The V gene's germline CDR1 is SNHLY and CDR2 FYNNEI. This CDR3 is 14 amino acids long. Trimming removed 2 bases from V and 6 bases from J, with 13 bases in between. In nucleotides, the CDR3 is TGTGCCAGCAGTGAACAACAGGACGCTGATGGCTACACCTTC. It is translated as CASSEQQDADGYTF.

The rearrangement links TRBV2 to TRBJ2-5, with D hard to call. The CDR3 totals 14 residues. Per germline, CDR1 SNHLY and CDR2 FYNNEI. Trimming left V 4 bases short and J 4 bases short, with 13 bases between. CDR3: CASSGAASRETQYF. For the CDR3, the DNA is TGTGCCAGCAGTGGGGCAGCCTCACGAGAGACCCAGTACTTC. Filled out from reference TRBV2 and TRBJ2-5, the complete variable domain reads EPEVTQTPSHQVTQMGQEVILRCVPISNHLYFYWYRQILGQKVEFLVSFYNNEISEKSEIFDDQFSVERPDGSNFTLKIRSTKLEDSAMYFCASSGAASRETQYFGPGTRLLVL.

The chain is built from TRBV5-1 and TRBJ1-3; D perhaps matches TRBD1 (6 bases). The CDR3 runs 15 residues. Germline CDR1 is SGHRS and CDR2 is YFSETQ. The V gene lost 1 base and the J gene lost 0 bases, with 8 bases spanning the gap. CDR3 in amino acids: CASSLTGFSGNTIYF. CDR3 nucleotide sequence: TGCGCCAGCAGCTTGACAGGGTTCTCTGGAAACACCATATATTTT.

This clone was observed a handful of times. CDR3 sequence (DNA): TGTGCCAGTAGTCTACAGGGAAATCAGCCCCAGCATTTT. Its translation is CASSLQGNQPQHF. V usage is TRBV19 and J usage is TRBJ1-5, with D perhaps matching TRBD1 (6 bases). The ends were cut back, 5 bases at V and 4 bases at J, with 9 bases in the middle. The length of the CDR3 is 13 residues. Per the germline V gene, CDR1 is LNHDA and CDR2 is SQIVND (reference sequence).

The J gene is TRBJ2-1, the V gene TRBV12-5; TRBD2 agrees at 12 bases. Germline trimming cut 2 bases from V and 6 bases from J; bases unmatched to any gene: 2. The CDR3 has 15 amino acids. Germline CDR1 LGHNT, CDR2 FRNRAP. CDR3 region: CASGLWTSGVNEQFF. For the CDR3, the DNA is TGTGCTAGTGGTTTGTGGACTAGCGGGGTCAATGAGCAGTTCTTC.

The chain employs TRBV5-8 and TRBJ1-5, with 9 bases that match TRBD1. The CDR3 has 17 amino acids. Germline lookup yields CDR1 SGHTS and CDR2 YDEGEE. Unmatched junction bases numbered 4, after V lost 0 bases and J lost 0 bases. CDR3 region: CASSLGRDRVSNQPQHF. The CDR3 DNA sequence: TGTGCCAGCAGCTTGGGCCGGGACAGGGTTAGCAATCAGCCCCAGCATTTT.

This clone was counted once. The chain recombines TRBV28 with TRBJ2-7, with D possibly being TRBD1 or TRBD2 (5 bases each). Trimming pared 6 bases from V and 3 bases from J, leaving 18 bases between. This CDR3 has 15 residues. CDR1 is MDHEN, CDR2 SYDVKM, per germline. In nucleotides, the CDR3 is TGTGCCAGCAGGCCGATGAGGGGATCTGGCTACGAGCAGTACTTC. It specifies CASRPMRGSGYEQYF. Complete variable domain (other parts from reference TRBV28 and TRBJ2-7): DVKVTQSSRYLVKRTGEKVFLECVQDMDHENMFWYRQDPGLGLRLIYFSYDVKMKEKGDIPEGYSVSREKKERFSLILESASTNQTSMYLCASRPMRGSGYEQYFGPGTRLTVT.

This sequence joins TRBV7-8 and TRBJ1-5; no definite D call. Deletions cut 2 bases from V and 3 bases from J, with 5 bases between. In germline, CDR1 is SGHVS, CDR2 FQNEAQ. The CDR3 runs to 13 residues. In nucleotides, the CDR3 is TGTGCCAGCAGCTTAAGCTACAATCAGCCCCAGCATTTT. Translating gives CASSLSYNQPQHF.

The chain couples TRBV18 to TRBJ2-1, with 15 nucleotides matching TRBD2. The CDR3 length is 19 residues. Germline trimming cut 2 bases from V and 0 bases from J; bases unmatched to any gene: 5. Germline V gene sequence: CDR1 KGHSH, CDR2 LQKENI. CDR3 DNA: TGTGCCAGCTCACCATCAGGACTAGCGGGAGGGAGCTCCTACAATGAGCAGTTCTTC. Translated, it gives CASSPSGLAGGSSYNEQFF.

The rearrangement joins TRBV28 to TRBJ1-6, with 7 positions matching TRBD1. This CDR3 region has 13 residues. Unmatched junction bases numbered 9, after V lost 8 bases and J lost 11 bases. Looked up from germline, CDR1 is MDHEN and CDR2 is SYDVKM. CDR3 sequence: CASLRQGLTPLHF. The CDR3 bases are TGTGCCAGCCTAAGACAGGGATTGACACCCCTCCACTTT. Using reference TRBV28 and TRBJ1-6 for the parts outside the CDR3, the full variable domain is DVKVTQSSRYLVKRTGEKVFLECVQDMDHENMFWYRQDPGLGLRLIYFSYDVKMKEKGDIPEGYSVSREKKERFSLILESASTNQTSMYLCASLRQGLTPLHFGNGTRLTVT.

The table lists this clone with a count of one. The V call is TRBV9, the J call TRBJ1-1; 9 bases map to TRBD1. The V gene's germline CDR1 is SGDLS and CDR2 YYNGEE. The CDR3 is 17 residues long. The junction had 11 bases not matched to a gene; V was cut back by 0 bases and J by 5 bases. The CDR3 protein is CASSVGPIDRGGTEAFF. The CDR3, as DNA: TGTGCCAGCAGCGTAGGCCCCATAGACAGGGGGGGGACTGAAGCTTTCTTT.

The rearrangement joins TRBV19 to TRBJ1-1; 7 bases map to TRBD1. The length of the CDR3 is 15 residues. V was pared by 3 bases and J by 5 bases, with 9 bases of the junction left unmatched. The V gene's germline CDR1 is LNHDA and CDR2 SQIVND (reference sequence). In DNA, the CDR3 is TGTGCCAGTAGTATGCCCGGACAGGCTGGGACTGAAGCTTTCTTT. It translates to CASSMPGQAGTEAFF.

The chain is built from TRBV5-1 and TRBJ2-7; possibly TRBD1 for D (5 bases). CDR3 length: 13 residues. Trimming cost V 0 bases and J 6 bases, with 10 bases left between them. The germline gives CDR1 SGHRS, CDR2 YFSETQ. The CDR3 DNA follows: TGCGCCAGCAGCTTGGCAGGGATTATCGAGCAGTACTTC. It translates to CASSLAGIIEQYF. Together with reference TRBV5-1 and TRBJ2-7, the CDR3 gives the full variable domain: KAGVTQTPRYLIKTRGQQVTLSCSPISGHRSVSWYQQTPGQGLQFLFEYFSETQRNKGNFPGRFSGRQFSNSRSEMNVSTLELGDSALYLCASSLAGIIEQYFGPGTRLTVT.

The chain recombines TRBV18 with TRBJ1-5; TRBD1 aligns across 12 bases. This CDR3 region has 14 residues. Trimming at V came to 8 bases and at J to 6 bases, leaving 5 bases not matched to a gene. Germline V gene lookup returns CDR1 KGHSH and CDR2 LQKENI. The CDR3 spells CASRGTGGGQPQHF. The CDR3 DNA follows: TGTGCCAGCCGAGGGACAGGGGGCGGTCAGCCCCAGCATTTT.

The CDR3, as DNA: TGTGCCAGCAGCGTCTCCGGGACTTTTCAGTACAATGAGCAGTTCTTC. This sequence encodes CASSVSGTFQYNEQFF. This sequence joins TRBV27 and TRBJ2-1; possible D gene TRBD2, 6 bases. The CDR3 consists of 16 residues. In germline, CDR1 is MNHEY, CDR2 SMNVEV (reference sequence). V was clipped by 6 bases and J by 4 bases, with 19 bases between them.

The chain recombines TRBV14 with TRBJ2-7; D possibly uses TRBD1 or TRBD2 (5 bases each). Germline CDR1 SGHDN, CDR2 FVKESK. The V and J ends lost 5 bases and 0 bases respectively, with 17 bases between them. This CDR3 spans 16 amino acids. The CDR3 sequence is CASSSGAYGNSYEQYF. CDR3 nucleotide sequence: TGTGCCAGCAGCTCCGGGGCGTACGGGAACTCCTACGAGCAGTACTTC.